The 2 T cell receptor beta chains listed next were all sequenced from one sample in a study of blood T cell repertoires in COVID-19. Method: immunoSEQ multiplex PCR; TCRdb's copy keeps in-frame clones and lacks some. This sample has 75,000 to 100,000 clones, with less than 90% found just once. Sequenced input: peripheral blood. Every receptor here comes from a human donor in a cohort sampled during active COVID-19.

The chain uses TRBV7-2 and TRBJ2-1; D not resolved. CDR1 is SGHTA and CDR2 is FQGNSA in the germline V gene. V was shortened by 3 bases and J by 6 bases, with 15 bases between the two germline ends. The CDR3 covers 15 residues. In DNA, the CDR3 is TGTGCCAGCAGCTTCTCGTCCCGCGGTTCCAATGAGCAGTTCTTC. Protein sequence: CASSFSSRGSNEQFF.

This clone was found once. This chain links TRBV9 with TRBJ2-3, with 9 bases identical to TRBD2. The germline gives CDR1 SGDLS, CDR2 YYNGEE. The CDR3 spans 16 residues. The J segment lost 6 bases and the V segment lost 0 bases, leaving 8 bases of the junction unmatched. The CDR3 reads CASSVARSGGLDTQYF. For the CDR3, the DNA is TGTGCCAGCAGCGTAGCCCGCAGCGGGGGGCTTGATACGCAGTATTTT.